This TCR beta chain was documented in a study of T cell repertoires in cytomegalovirus infection. Study overall: The authors used CMV epitopes that were HLA-C-restricted (recently identified) and HLA-B-restricted (well studied). Carrying CMV and the relevant HLA type showed in public TCR beta signatures.

The CDR3 is made up of 15 amino acids. V lost 2 bases and J lost 7, with 17 bases in between. The germline CDR1 and CDR2 sequences are MNHEY and SVGAGI. Study-wide results and limits: CMV-specific TCR beta clonotypes restricted by HLA-C were the ones dominating the ex vivo response.

A note on this clonotype: What it binds is unknown.

TCRdb reprocessed the reads via MiXCR and lists one record per CDR3 protein. This sample has 900,000 to 950,000 distinct CDR3 sequences, with 25% to 40% found just once. The chain joins TRBV6-5 to TRBJ1-2; D is possibly TRBD1 (6 bases). The clonotype originates from a human donor in good health (CMV status not recorded). Some clones in this sample may be carry-over from other donors' samples. The input for sequencing was cultured CD8+ T cells from PBMCs, taken from culture after CMV antigen stimulation. CDR3 sequence (DNA): TGTGCCAGCAGTTACGGAGCAGGGACACAGGGTGGCTACACCTTC. This encodes CASSYGAGTQGGYTF.